One T cell receptor beta chain is described in this entry. The assay was immunoSEQ multiplex PCR, and TCRdb's table has in-frame clones only and misses some. The sample has some 74,000 clones; under 95% are singletons. This sample stems from a study of T cells after somatic rescue of genetic block. There are 15 residues in the CDR3. Germline V gene sequence: CDR1 SGHDT, CDR2 YYEEEE. Trimming stripped 4 bases from V and 5 bases from J, with 13 bases between. V is TRBV5-6 and J is TRBJ1-6; a possible D gene is TRBD1 (6 bases). Sequenced sample: peripheral blood mononuclear cells (PBMCs). The sequence derives from a young man. CDR3 sequence reads: CASSPRTANNSPLHF. DNA for the CDR3: TGTGCCAGCAGCCCCAGGACAGCTAATAATTCACCCCTCCACTTT.